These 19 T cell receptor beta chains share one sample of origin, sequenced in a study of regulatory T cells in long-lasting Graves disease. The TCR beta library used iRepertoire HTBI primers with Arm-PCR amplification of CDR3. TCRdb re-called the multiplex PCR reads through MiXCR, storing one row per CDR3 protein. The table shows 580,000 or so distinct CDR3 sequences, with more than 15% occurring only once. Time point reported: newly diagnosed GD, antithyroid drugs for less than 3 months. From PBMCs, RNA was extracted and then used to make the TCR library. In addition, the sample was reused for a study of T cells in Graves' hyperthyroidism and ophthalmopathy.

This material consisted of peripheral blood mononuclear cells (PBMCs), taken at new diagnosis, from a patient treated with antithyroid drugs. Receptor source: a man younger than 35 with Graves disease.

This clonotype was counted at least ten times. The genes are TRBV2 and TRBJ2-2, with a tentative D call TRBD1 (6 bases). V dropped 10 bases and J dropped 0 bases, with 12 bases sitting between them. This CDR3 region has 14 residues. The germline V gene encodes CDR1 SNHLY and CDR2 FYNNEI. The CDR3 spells CATGDGTNTGELFF. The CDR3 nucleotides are TGTGCCACAGGGGACGGCACGAACACCGGGGAGCTGTTTTTT. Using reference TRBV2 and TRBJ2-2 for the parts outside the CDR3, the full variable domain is EPEVTQTPSHQVTQMGQEVILRCVPISNHLYFYWYRQILGQKVEFLVSFYNNEISEKSEIFDDQFSVERPDGSNFTLKIRSTKLEDSAMYFCATGDGTNTGELFFGEGSRLTVL.

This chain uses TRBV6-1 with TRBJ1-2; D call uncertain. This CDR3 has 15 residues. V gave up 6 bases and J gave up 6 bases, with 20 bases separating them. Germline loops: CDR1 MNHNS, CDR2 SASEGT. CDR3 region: CASSQPWQTNNGYTF. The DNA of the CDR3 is TGTGCCAGCAGCCAGCCATGGCAGACAAACAATGGCTACACCTTC.

The CDR3 spells CASSLTAVNTEAFF. In DNA form, the CDR3 reads TGTGCCAGCAGCTTAACGGCCGTGAACACTGAAGCTTTCTTT. This rearrangement joins TRBV7-3 to TRBJ1-1; D gene ambiguous. Trimming shortened V by 0 bases and J by 0 bases, and 5 bases separated the two germline ends. This CDR3 comprises 14 residues. Germline V gene sequence: CDR1 SGHTA, CDR2 FQGTGA. The entire variable domain, with the rest obtained from reference TRBV7-3 and TRBJ1-1, is as follows: GAGVSQTPSNKVTEKGKYVELRCDPISGHTALYWYRQSLGQGPEFLIYFQGTGAADDSGLPNDRFFAVRPEGSVSTLKIQRTERGDSAVYLCASSLTAVNTEAFFGQGTRLTVV.

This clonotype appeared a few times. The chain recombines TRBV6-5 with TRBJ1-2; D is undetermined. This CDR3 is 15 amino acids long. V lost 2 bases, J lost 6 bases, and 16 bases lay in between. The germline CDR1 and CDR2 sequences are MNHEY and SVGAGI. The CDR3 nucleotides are TGTGCCAGCAGTTACAACCCCGGGCAAGGTGATGGCTACACCTTC. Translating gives CASSYNPGQGDGYTF.

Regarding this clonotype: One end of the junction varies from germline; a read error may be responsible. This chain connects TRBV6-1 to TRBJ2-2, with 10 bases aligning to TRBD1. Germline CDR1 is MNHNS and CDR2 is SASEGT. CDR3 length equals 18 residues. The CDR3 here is CASSARDRGLLRTGELFF. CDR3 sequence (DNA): TGTGCCAGTAGTGCCCGGGACAGGGGTTTGTTAAGGACCGGGGAGCTGTTTTTT.

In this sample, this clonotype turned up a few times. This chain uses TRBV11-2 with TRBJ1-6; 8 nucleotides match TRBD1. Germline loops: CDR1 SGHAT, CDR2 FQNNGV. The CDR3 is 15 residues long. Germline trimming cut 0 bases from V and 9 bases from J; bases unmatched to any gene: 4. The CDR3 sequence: CASSLDRDRSSPLHF. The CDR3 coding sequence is TGTGCCAGCAGCTTAGATCGGGACAGGTCTTCACCCCTCCACTTT.

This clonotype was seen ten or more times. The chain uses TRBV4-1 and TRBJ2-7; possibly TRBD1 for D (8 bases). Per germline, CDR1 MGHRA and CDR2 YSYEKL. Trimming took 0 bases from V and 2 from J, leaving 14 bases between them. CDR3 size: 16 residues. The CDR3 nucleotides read TGCGCCAGCAGCCAAGAGCCCACAGGGGGGGCCTACGAGCAGTACTTC. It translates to CASSQEPTGGAYEQYF.

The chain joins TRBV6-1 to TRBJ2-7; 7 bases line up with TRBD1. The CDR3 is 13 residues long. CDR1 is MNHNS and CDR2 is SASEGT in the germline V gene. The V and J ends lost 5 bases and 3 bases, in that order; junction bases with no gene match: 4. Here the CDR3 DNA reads TGTGCCAGCAGTACAGGGGCGCGCTACGAGCAGTACTTC. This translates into CASSTGARYEQYF.

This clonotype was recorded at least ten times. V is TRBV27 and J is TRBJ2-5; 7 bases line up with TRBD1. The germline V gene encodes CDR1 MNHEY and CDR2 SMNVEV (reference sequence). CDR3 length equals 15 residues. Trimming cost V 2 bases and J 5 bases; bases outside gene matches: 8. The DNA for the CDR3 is TGTGCCAGCAGTTTAATAGGGGGCGACGGGGAGACCCAGTACTTC. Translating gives CASSLIGGDGETQYF.

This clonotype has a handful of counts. CDR3 sequence (DNA): TGCAGTGCTAGGGTACCGGGAGGTGGGACTGAAGCTTTCTTT. It is translated as CSARVPGGGTEAFF. The chain links TRBV20-1 to TRBJ1-1; the D is unclear. The CDR3 is 14 amino acids. With 3 bases removed from V and 5 bases from J, the gap between germline ends came to 16 bases. Germline CDR1 is DFQATT and CDR2 is SNEGSKA (reference sequence).

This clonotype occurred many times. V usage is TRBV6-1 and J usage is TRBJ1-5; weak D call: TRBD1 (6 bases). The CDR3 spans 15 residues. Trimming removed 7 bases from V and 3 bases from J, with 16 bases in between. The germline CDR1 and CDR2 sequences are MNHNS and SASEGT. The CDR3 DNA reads TGTGCCAGCATCTGGACAGCCGGATCCAATCAGCCCCAGCATTTT. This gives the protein CASIWTAGSNQPQHF.

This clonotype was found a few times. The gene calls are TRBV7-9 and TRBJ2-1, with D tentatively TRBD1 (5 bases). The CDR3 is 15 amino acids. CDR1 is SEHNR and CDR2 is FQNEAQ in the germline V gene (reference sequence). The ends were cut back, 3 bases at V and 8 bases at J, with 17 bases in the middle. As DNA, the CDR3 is TGTGCCAGCAGCTTCGCAGGGAATTTAGATGATGAGCAGTTCTTC. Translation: CASSFAGNLDDEQFF.

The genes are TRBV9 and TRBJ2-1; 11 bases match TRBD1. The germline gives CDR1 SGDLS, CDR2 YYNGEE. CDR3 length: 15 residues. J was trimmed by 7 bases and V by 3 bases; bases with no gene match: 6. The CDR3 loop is CASSASGTGGNEQFF. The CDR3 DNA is TGTGCCAGCAGCGCCTCCGGGACAGGGGGGAATGAGCAGTTCTTC. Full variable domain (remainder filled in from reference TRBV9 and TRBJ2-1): DSGVTQTPKHLITATGQRVTLRCSPRSGDLSVYWYQQSLDQGLQFLIQYYNGEERAKGNILERFSAQQFPDLHSELNLSSLELGDSALYFCASSASGTGGNEQFFGPGTRLTVL.

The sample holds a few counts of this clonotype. Written as DNA, the CDR3 is TGTGCCACCAGCAGAGGGGGCGGAAGCCTCTCCTACGAGCAGTACTTC. This gives the protein CATSRGGGSLSYEQYF. The rearrangement uses TRBV15 and TRBJ2-7, with D maybe TRBD1 (5 bases). The ends were cut back, 1 base at V and 0 bases at J, with 13 bases in the middle. Germline V CDR1 and CDR2: LNHNV, YYDKDF (reference sequence). The CDR3 has 16 residues. Together with reference TRBV15 and TRBJ2-7, the CDR3 gives the full variable domain: DAMVIQNPRYQVTQFGKPVTLSCSQTLNHNVMYWYQQKSSQAPKLLFHYYDKDFNNEADTPDNFQSRRPNTSFCFLDIRSPGLGDTAMYLCATSRGGGSLSYEQYFGPGTRLTVT.

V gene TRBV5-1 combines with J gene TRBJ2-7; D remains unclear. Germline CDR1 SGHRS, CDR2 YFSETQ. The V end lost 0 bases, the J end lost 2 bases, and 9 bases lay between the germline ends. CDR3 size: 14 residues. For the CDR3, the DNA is TGCGCCAGCAGCTTGGCTCCGGATACCTACGAGCAGTACTTC. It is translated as CASSLAPDTYEQYF.

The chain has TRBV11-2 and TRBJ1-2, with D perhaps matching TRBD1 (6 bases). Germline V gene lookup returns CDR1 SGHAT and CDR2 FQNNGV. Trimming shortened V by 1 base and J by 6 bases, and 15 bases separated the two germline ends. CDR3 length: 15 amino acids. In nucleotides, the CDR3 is TGTGCCAGCAGCTTAGCTTTCCGGGGGCGGGATGGCTACACCTTC. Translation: CASSLAFRGRDGYTF.

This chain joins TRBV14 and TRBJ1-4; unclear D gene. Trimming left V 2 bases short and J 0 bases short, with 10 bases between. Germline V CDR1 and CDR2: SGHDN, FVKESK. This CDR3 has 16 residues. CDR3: CASSQLGLATNEKLFF. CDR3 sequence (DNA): TGTGCCAGCAGCCAATTAGGCCTTGCAACTAATGAAAAACTGTTTTTT. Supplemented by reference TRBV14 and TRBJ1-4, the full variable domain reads EAGVTQFPSHSVIEKGQTVTLRCDPISGHDNLYWYRRVMGKEIKFLLHFVKESKQDESGMPNNRFLAERTGGTYSTLKVQPAELEDSGVYFCASSQLGLATNEKLFFGSGTQLSVL.

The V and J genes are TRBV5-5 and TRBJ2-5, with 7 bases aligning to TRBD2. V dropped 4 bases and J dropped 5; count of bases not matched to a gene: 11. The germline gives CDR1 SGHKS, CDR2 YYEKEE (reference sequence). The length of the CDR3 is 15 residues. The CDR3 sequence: CASSSGLVRTETQYF. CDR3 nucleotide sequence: TGTGCCAGCAGCAGCGGACTAGTAAGGACGGAGACCCAGTACTTC.

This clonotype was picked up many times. The CDR3, as DNA: TGTGCCAGCAGTTTTGCAGGCAGAACTACCACTCGCGAGCAGTACTTC. It codes for CASSFAGRTTTREQYF. The rearrangement joins TRBV12-3 or TRBV12-4 to TRBJ2-7, with no clear D. Deletions cut 3 bases from V and 6 bases from J, with 21 bases between. The CDR3 covers 16 residues.